Shown below are 17 T cell receptor beta chains from a single sample sequenced in a study of CD8+ T cells in alopecia areata. As for treatment: oral pan-JAK inhibitor, 5-10 mg twice daily. Sequencing relied on a cDNA template that was reverse transcribed from extracted RNA. Assay used: immunoSEQ multiplex PCR; TCRdb lists only in-frame clones, some missing. The repertoire holds fewer than 150,000 clones, with around 82% as singletons. This material consisted of CD8+ T cells sorted from blood, taken at week 4, from a patient treated with tofacitinib. These receptors all come from a human donor with alopecia areata.

This clone was observed once. This sequence joins TRBV6-5 and TRBJ2-3, with 12 bases fitting TRBD2. CDR1 and CDR2 from the germline V gene are MNHEY and SVGAGI. Trimming took 8 bases from V and 6 from J; bases not matched to a gene: 9. The length of the CDR3 is 15 residues. The CDR3 region has the DNA TGTGCCAGCCATTCACTAGCGGGGGGCTGGGATACGCAGTATTTT. Translation gives CASHSLAGGWDTQYF.

The rearrangement links TRBV4-1 to TRBJ2-1; 16 nucleotides line up with TRBD2. CDR1 is MGHRA, CDR2 YSYEKL, per germline. J lost 2 bases, V lost 1 base, and 2 bases had no gene match. This CDR3 region has 18 residues. CDR3 loop: CASSQVGTSGGAYNEQFF. In nucleotides, the CDR3 is TGCGCCAGCAGCCAAGTCGGGACTAGCGGGGGGGCCTACAATGAGCAGTTCTTC.

This clone was seen a single time. The chain recombines TRBV29-1 with TRBJ2-7; possible D gene TRBD2, 6 bases. Per the germline V gene, CDR1 is SQVTM and CDR2 is ANQGSEA. This CDR3 comprises 14 residues. Trimming stripped 3 bases from V and 4 bases from J, with 16 bases between. The CDR3 loop is CSVETSGQAYEQYF. The CDR3 DNA is TGCAGCGTTGAGACAAGCGGGCAGGCTTACGAGCAGTACTTC.

This chain joins TRBV4-3 and TRBJ2-1, with D possibly matching TRBD1 (5 bases). Trimming took off 4 bases at V and 13 bases at J, with 14 bases between the two ends. Germline-derived CDR1 and CDR2 are LGHNA and YSLEER. The CDR3 runs to 12 residues. The CDR3 spells CASSPDKVNQFF. CDR3 nucleotide sequence: TGCGCCAGCAGCCCGGACAAGGTCAACCAGTTCTTC.

CDR3 in DNA: TGTGCCAGCAGCCTTTGGACAGGGGCCGACACAGATACGCAGTATTTT. Translated: CASSLWTGADTDTQYF. The chain is built from TRBV11-2 and TRBJ2-3; the match to TRBD1 covers 9 bases. Trimming cost V 5 bases and J 2 bases; bases outside gene matches: 8. Germline assignment: CDR1 SGHAT and CDR2 FQNNGV. The CDR3 runs 16 residues. The variable domain in full, completed from reference TRBV11-2 and TRBJ2-3, reads EAGVAQSPRYKIIEKRQSVAFWCNPISGHATLYWYQQILGQGPKLLIQFQNNGVVDDSQLPKDRFSAERLKGVDSTLKIQPAKLEDSAVYLCASSLWTGADTDTQYFGPGTRLTVL.

V gene TRBV9 combines with J gene TRBJ1-2; the D gene is possibly TRBD1 (5 bases). Trimming pared 4 bases from V and 2 bases from J, leaving 15 bases between. The CDR3 is made up of 15 amino acids. The germline CDR1 and CDR2 sequences are SGDLS and YYNGEE. The CDR3 nucleotides are TGTGCCAGCAGCCCCTGGGACGAAGGGAACTATGGCTACACCTTC. It translates to CASSPWDEGNYGYTF. Full variable domain (outside the CDR3, taken from reference TRBV9 and TRBJ1-2): DSGVTQTPKHLITATGQRVTLRCSPRSGDLSVYWYQQSLDQGLQFLIQYYNGEERAKGNILERFSAQQFPDLHSELNLSSLELGDSALYFCASSPWDEGNYGYTFGSGTRLTVV.

The V call is TRBV4-1, the J call TRBJ2-5; 11 bases align to TRBD1. V lost 0 bases, J lost 5 bases, and 2 bases stayed unmatched. CDR3 length: 15 residues. Germline CDR1 is MGHRA and CDR2 is YSYEKL. The CDR3, as DNA: TGCGCCAGCAGCCAAGATGGGACAGGGGGTGAGACCCAGTACTTC. It translates to CASSQDGTGGETQYF.

This clone was picked up one time. The CDR3 region has the DNA TGTGCCAGCAGTCCCTTGGTTGACGGGGAGAACACTGAAGCTTTCTTT. This codes for CASSPLVDGENTEAFF. V gene TRBV7-9 combines with J gene TRBJ1-1; D gene unclear. The CDR3 extends over 16 amino acids. Looked up from germline, CDR1 is SEHNR and CDR2 is FQNEAQ (reference sequence). Trimming pared 6 bases from V and 1 base from J, leaving 18 bases between.

V gene TRBV6-5 combines with J gene TRBJ1-3, with TRBD1 as a possible D gene (5 bases). Germline V gene sequence: CDR1 MNHEY, CDR2 SVGAGI. This CDR3 has 16 residues. The V end lost 2 bases, the J end lost 0 bases, and 11 bases lay between the germline ends. The CDR3 region is CASSYTPTDSGNTIYF. CDR3 coding DNA: TGTGCCAGCAGTTACACGCCGACAGACTCTGGAAACACCATATATTTT.

The V and J genes are TRBV6-5 and TRBJ2-5; D is tentatively TRBD1 or TRBD2 (5 bases each). The V and J ends lost 0 bases and 4 bases respectively, with 9 bases between them. Germline CDR1 is MNHEY and CDR2 is SVGAGI. The CDR3 is made up of 14 amino acids. In DNA, the CDR3 is TGTGCCAGCAGTTACTCAACAGGAGGAGAGACCCAGTACTTC. Protein sequence: CASSYSTGGETQYF.

The genes are TRBV11-1 and TRBJ2-7, with 8 bases fitting TRBD1. This CDR3 is built from 12 residues. CDR1 is SGHAT and CDR2 is FQDESV in the germline V gene (reference sequence). The junction had 3 bases not matched to a gene; V was cut back by 5 bases and J by 6 bases. The CDR3 loop is CASSRTGGEQYF. CDR3 in DNA: TGTGCCAGCAGCCGTACAGGGGGCGAGCAGTACTTC.

In DNA form, the CDR3 reads TGCAGCGCCAGAAACACTGAAGCTTTCTTT. Its translation is CSARNTEAFF. The V and J genes are TRBV29-1 and TRBJ1-1, with D unclear. V was clipped by 7 bases and J by 2 bases, with 5 bases between them. The CDR3 is 10 residues long. Per germline, CDR1 SQVTM and CDR2 ANQGSEA.

In this sample, this clone turned up once. The genes are TRBV29-1 and TRBJ2-3, with a tentative D call TRBD1 (6 bases). CDR1 and CDR2 (germline): SQVTM, ANQGSEA. The CDR3 has 12 residues. Trimming took 7 bases from V and 1 from J, leaving 9 bases between them. CDR3 protein: CSGRQGTDTQYF. In DNA, the CDR3 is TGCAGCGGGCGACAGGGCACAGATACGCAGTATTTT.

The gene calls are TRBV11-1 and TRBJ2-7; D may be TRBD1 (6 bases). Germline CDR1 reads SGHAT; CDR2 reads FQDESV (reference sequence). V lost 0 bases to trimming and J lost 5 bases, with 11 bases between them. The CDR3 is 14 amino acids. The CDR3 region is CASSLAQGYHEQYF. The CDR3 bases are TGTGCCAGCAGCTTAGCACAGGGCTACCACGAGCAGTACTTC.

This rearrangement joins TRBV7-8 to TRBJ2-1; D remains unclear. V lost 6 bases and J 8 bases, leaving 8 bases between the germline ends. Germline V gene lookup returns CDR1 SGHVS and CDR2 FQNEAQ. This CDR3 region has 11 residues. CDR3 in amino acids: CASRRGYEQFF. CDR3 sequence (DNA): TGTGCCAGCAGAAGAGGCTATGAGCAGTTCTTC.

This chain links TRBV13 with TRBJ1-2; D remains ambiguous. The CDR3 consists of 13 residues. In germline, CDR1 is PRHDT, CDR2 FYEKMQ (reference sequence). Trimming pared 5 bases from V and 8 bases from J, leaving 15 bases between. The CDR3 protein is CASSVRLLGGYTF. Written as DNA, the CDR3 is TGTGCCAGCAGCGTCCGACTCCTCGGAGGCTACACCTTC.

The V and J genes are TRBV11-2 and TRBJ2-7; 11 bases are shared with TRBD2. CDR3 length: 15 residues. CDR1 is SGHAT and CDR2 is FQNNGV in the germline V gene. The junction had 5 bases not matched to a gene; V was cut back by 4 bases and J by 3 bases. The CDR3 DNA reads as TGTGCCAGCAGCTCTACTAGCGGGGGCATCTACGAGCAGTACTTC. It codes for CASSSTSGGIYEQYF.